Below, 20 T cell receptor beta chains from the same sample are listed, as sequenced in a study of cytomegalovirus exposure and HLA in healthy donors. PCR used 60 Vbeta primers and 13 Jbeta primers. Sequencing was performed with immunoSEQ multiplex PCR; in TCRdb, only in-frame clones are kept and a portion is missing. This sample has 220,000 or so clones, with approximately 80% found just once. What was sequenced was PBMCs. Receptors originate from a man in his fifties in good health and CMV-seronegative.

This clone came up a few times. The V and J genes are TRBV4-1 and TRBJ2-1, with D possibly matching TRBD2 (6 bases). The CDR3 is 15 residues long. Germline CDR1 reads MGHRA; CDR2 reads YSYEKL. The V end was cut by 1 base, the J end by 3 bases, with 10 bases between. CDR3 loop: CASSQGGINYNEQFF. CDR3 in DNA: TGCGCCAGCAGCCAAGGCGGGATCAACTACAATGAGCAGTTCTTC.

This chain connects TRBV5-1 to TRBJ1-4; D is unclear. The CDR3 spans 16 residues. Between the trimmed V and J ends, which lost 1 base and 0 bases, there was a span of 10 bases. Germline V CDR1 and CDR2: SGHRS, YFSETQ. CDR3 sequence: CASSLLGGATNEKLFF. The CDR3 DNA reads TGCGCCAGCAGCTTGCTAGGAGGAGCAACTAATGAAAAACTGTTTTTT.

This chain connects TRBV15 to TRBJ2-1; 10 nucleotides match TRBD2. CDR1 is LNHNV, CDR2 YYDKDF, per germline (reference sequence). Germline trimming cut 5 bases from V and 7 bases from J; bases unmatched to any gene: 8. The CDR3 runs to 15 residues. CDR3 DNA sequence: TGTGCCACCAGCGCCGGACTAGCGGCAGGAAATGAGCAGTTCTTC. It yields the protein CATSAGLAAGNEQFF.

CDR3 residues: CASSQITGGAEKLFF. The CDR3 nucleotides read TGTGCCAGCAGCCAAATAACAGGGGGAGCCGAAAAACTGTTTTTT. The J gene is TRBJ1-4, the V gene TRBV14; 8 bases agree with TRBD1. Germline V gene data show CDR1 as SGHDN and CDR2 as FVKESK. Trimming at V came to 2 bases and at J to 8 bases, leaving 7 bases not matched to a gene. The CDR3 sequence is 15 residues long.

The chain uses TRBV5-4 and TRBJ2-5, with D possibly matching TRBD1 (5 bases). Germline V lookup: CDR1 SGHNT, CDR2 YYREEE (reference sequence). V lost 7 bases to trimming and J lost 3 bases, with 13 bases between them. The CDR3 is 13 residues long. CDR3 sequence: CASGPTAKETQYF. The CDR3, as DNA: TGTGCCAGCGGACCGACAGCTAAAGAGACCCAGTACTTC.

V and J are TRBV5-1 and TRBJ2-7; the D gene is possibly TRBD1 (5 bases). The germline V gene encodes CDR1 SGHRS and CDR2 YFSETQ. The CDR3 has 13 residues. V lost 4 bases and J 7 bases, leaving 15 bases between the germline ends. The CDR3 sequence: CASSPDTLGEQYF. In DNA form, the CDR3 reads TGCGCCAGCAGCCCGGACACGTTGGGTGAGCAGTACTTC.

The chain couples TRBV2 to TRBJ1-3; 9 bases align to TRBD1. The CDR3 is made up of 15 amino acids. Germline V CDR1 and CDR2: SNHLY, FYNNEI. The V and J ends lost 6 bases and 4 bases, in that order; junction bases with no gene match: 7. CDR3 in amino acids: CASRQQGAGGNTIYF. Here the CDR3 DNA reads TGTGCCAGCAGACAACAGGGGGCCGGCGGAAACACCATATATTTT.

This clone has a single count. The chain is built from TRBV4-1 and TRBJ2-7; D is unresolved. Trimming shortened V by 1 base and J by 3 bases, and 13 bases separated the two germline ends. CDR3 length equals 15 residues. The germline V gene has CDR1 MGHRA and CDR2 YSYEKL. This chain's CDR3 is CASSQALGRGYEQYF. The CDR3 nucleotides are TGCGCCAGCAGCCAAGCTCTTGGCAGAGGCTACGAGCAGTACTTC.

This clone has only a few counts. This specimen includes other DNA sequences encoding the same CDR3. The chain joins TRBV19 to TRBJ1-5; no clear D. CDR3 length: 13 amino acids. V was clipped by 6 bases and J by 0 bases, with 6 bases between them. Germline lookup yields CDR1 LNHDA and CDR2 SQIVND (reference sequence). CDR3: CASSLSSNQPQHF. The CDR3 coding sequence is TGTGCCAGTAGCCTCAGTAGCAATCAGCCCCAGCATTTT.

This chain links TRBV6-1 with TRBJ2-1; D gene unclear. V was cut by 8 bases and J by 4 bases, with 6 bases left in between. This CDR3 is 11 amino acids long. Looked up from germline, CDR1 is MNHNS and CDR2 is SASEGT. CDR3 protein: CASARYNEQFF. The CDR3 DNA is TGTGCCAGCGCGAGATACAATGAGCAGTTCTTC.

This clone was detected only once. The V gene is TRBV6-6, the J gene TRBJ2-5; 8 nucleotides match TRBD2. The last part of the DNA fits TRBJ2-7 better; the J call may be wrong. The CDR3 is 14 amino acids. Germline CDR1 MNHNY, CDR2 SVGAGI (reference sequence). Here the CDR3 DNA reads TGTGCCAGCAGTGCAGGGACTAGGGGCGACGAGCAGTACTTC. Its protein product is CASSAGTRGDEQYF.

CDR3 region: CASSRLAGFDEQYF. The CDR3 DNA is TGCGCCAGCAGTCGACTAGCGGGATTTGACGAGCAGTACTTC. The J gene is TRBJ2-7, the V gene TRBV10-1; 11 nucleotides agree with TRBD2. This CDR3 is 14 amino acids long. The V gene's germline CDR1 is WNHNN and CDR2 SYGVQD (reference sequence). Trimming removed 5 bases from V and 5 bases from J; junction bases left unmatched: 5.

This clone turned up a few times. The CDR3 spells CASSETGGGDFWAFF. The CDR3 nucleotides are TGTGCCAGCAGTGAAACCGGAGGAGGTGACTTTTGGGCTTTCTTT. The V gene is TRBV6-1, the J gene TRBJ1-1; D unclear. The CDR3 runs to 15 residues. The germline V gene has CDR1 MNHNS and CDR2 SASEGT. V lost 2 bases and J 11 bases, leaving 21 bases between the germline ends.

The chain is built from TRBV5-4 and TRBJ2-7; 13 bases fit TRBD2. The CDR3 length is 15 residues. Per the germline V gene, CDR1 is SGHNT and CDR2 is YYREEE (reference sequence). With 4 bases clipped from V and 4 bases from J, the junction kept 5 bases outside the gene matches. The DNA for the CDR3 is TGTGCCAGCAGCCCAAGGACTAGCGGGGGTTACGAGCAGTACTTC. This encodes CASSPRTSGGYEQYF.

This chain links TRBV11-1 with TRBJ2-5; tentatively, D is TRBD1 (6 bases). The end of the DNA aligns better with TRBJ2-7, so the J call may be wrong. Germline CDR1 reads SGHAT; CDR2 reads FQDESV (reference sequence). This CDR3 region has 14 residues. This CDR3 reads CASSLVQGSYEQYF. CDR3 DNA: TGTGCCAGCAGCTTAGTTCAGGGGTCCTACGAGCAGTACTTC.

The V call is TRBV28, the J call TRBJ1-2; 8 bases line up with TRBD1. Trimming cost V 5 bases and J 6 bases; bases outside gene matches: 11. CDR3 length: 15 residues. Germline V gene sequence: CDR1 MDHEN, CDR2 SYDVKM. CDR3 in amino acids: CASSILRQGTDGYTF. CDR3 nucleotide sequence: TGTGCCAGCAGTATTCTTCGACAGGGGACGGATGGCTACACCTTC.

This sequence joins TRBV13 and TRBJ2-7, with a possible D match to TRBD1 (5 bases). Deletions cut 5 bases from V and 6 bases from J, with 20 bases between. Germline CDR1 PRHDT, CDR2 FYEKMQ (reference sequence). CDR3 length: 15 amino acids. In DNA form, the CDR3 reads TGTGCCAGCAGCGCAGAGACAGCTTCGGCTGGCGAGCAGTACTTC. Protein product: CASSAETASAGEQYF.

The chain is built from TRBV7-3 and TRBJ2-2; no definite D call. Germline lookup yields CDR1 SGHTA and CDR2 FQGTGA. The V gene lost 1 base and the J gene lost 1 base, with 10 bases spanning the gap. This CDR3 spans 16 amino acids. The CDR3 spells CASSLRSPGNTGELFF. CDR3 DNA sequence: TGTGCCAGCAGCTTAAGGTCGCCAGGGAACACCGGGGAGCTGTTTTTT.

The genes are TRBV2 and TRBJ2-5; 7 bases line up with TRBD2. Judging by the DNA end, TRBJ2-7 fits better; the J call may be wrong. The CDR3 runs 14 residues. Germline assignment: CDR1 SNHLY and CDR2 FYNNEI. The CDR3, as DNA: TGTGCCAGCAGCCCCCTAGCGGCCGCCTACGAGCAGTACTTC. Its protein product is CASSPLAAAYEQYF.

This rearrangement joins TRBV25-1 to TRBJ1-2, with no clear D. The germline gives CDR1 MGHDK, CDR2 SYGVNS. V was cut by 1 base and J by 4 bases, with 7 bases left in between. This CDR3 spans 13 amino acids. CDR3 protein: CASSESPGYGYTF. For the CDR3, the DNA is TGTGCCAGCAGTGAATCACCGGGCTATGGCTACACCTTC.